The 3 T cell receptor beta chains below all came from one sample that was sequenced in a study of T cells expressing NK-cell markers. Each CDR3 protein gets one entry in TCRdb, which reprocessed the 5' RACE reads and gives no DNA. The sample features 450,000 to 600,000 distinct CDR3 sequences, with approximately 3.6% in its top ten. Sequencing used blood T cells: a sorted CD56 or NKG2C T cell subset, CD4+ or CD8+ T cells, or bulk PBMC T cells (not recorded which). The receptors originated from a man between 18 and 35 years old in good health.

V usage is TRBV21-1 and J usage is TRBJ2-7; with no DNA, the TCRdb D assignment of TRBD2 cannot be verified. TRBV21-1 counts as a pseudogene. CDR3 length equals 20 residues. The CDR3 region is CASSKTGTLKTSGRAYEQYF.

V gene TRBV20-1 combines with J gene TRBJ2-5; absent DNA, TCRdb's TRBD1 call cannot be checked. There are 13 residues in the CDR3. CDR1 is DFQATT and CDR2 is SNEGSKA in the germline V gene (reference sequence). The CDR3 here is CSAYTQGAETQYF.

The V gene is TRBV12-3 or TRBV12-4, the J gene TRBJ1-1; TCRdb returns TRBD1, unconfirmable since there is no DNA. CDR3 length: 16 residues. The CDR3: CASSLVSGTPNTEAFF.